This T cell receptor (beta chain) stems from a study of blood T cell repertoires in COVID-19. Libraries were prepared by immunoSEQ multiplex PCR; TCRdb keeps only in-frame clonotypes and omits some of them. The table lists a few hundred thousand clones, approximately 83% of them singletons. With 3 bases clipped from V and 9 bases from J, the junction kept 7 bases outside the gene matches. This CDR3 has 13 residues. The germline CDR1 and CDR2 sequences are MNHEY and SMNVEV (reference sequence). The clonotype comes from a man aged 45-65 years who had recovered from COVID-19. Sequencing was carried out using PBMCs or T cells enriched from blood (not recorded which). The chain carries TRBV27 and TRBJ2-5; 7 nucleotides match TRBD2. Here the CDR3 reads CASSLQLAPPQYF. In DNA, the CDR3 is TGTGCCAGCAGTTTGCAACTAGCGCCACCCCAGTACTTC.